This T cell receptor beta chain was documented in a study of blood T cell repertoires in COVID-19. About the study: The study drew acute and convalescent COVID-19 samples from the United States, Italy and Spain.

The method was immunoSEQ multiplex PCR; TCRdb's version includes in-frame clones alone and lacks a portion of them. The sample contains roughly 330,000 clones, around nine tenths of which appear only once. Enrollees, about 18 to 100 years old, lived in 24 US areas. The CDR3 loop spans 16 amino acids. The V end was cut by 3 bases, the J end by 0 bases, with 12 bases between. Germline CDR1 is SGHNT and CDR2 is YYREEE (reference sequence). The sequence came from a man aged 30 to 39 who had recovered from COVID-19. The sample taken for sequencing was PBMCs or T cells enriched from blood (not recorded which). The genes are TRBV5-4 and TRBJ2-2; D may be TRBD2 (6 bases). The CDR3 region is CASSSLSGSNTGELFF. DNA for the CDR3: TGTGCCAGCAGCTCCCTGAGCGGGTCGAACACCGGGGAGCTGTTTTTT.